Sequencing of this T cell receptor beta chain was carried out in a study of CD8 T cells in ankylosing spondylitis. Researchers built TCR beta libraries using quantitative 5'-RACE with molecular barcodes. MiXCR, applied by TCRdb to the 5' RACE reads, yields one record per CDR3 protein. The profile shows a few hundred thousand distinct CDR3 sequences, 8% to 11% of them singletons. This sequence originates from a male donor with ankylosing spondylitis or in good health (not recorded which). The source material was blood, either unsorted or a sorted T cell fraction (not recorded which).

CDR3 in DNA: TGCAGTGCTAGAGACCCCTCCGGGACAGGGCCCTACGAGCAGTACTTC. Translation: CSARDPSGTGPYEQYF. V is TRBV20-1 and J is TRBJ2-7; 9 bases match TRBD1. CDR3 length equals 16 residues. Trimming removed 0 bases from V and 2 bases from J; junction bases left unmatched: 8. The germline V gene has CDR1 DFQATT and CDR2 SNEGSKA (reference sequence).